This T cell receptor beta chain was identified during a study of T cell responses to AZD1222 COVID-19 vaccine. Points from the study as a whole: Donors were largely white British and mainly female; clonal diversity was possibly underestimated. Sampling captured repertoires only after the peak T cell response. Across spike, vaccine-associated CD4 TCRs were found, dominant at 160-218 and 743-854.

Second doses at about 4 or about 12 weeks were pooled. CDR3 length: 14 amino acids. The germline V gene encodes CDR1 SGHDT and CDR2 YYEEEE. With 3 bases removed from V and 5 bases from J, the gap between germline ends came to 15 bases. Remarks on this clone: As yet, its antigen is unknown.

The repertoire was sequenced with immunoSEQ multiplex PCR; TCRdb's copy has only in-frame clones and lacks some. The sample lists some 79,000 clones, around 80% occurring once. The chain recombines TRBV5-6 with TRBJ2-7, with a weak D call TRBD1 (6 bases). Sequencing was performed on peripheral blood, taken 28 days after the second AZD1222 dose. This clonotype originated in an adult who received the AZD1222 COVID-19 vaccine. In DNA form, the CDR3 reads TGTGCCAGCAGCTACGGACAGAAGCTAAACGAGCAGTACTTC. As protein: CASSYGQKLNEQYF. Together with reference TRBV5-6 and TRBJ2-7, the CDR3 gives the full variable domain: DAGVTQSPTHLIKTRGQQVTLRCSPKSGHDTVSWYQQALGQGPQFIFQYYEEEERQRGNFPDRFSGHQFPNYSSELNVNALLLGDSALYLCASSYGQKLNEQYFGPGTRLTVT.